The following is a TCR beta chain sequence with its context. Its antigen is not yet known. Base qualities are not at hand, and no much larger clone is one base apart. V loses 2 bases, J loses 11 bases, and the germline ends lie 19 bases apart. The germline V gene yields MNHEY for CDR1 and SVGEGT for CDR2. The CDR3, from cysteine to phenylalanine, totals 15 residues. Only the CDR3 DNA stays, 45 bases, in frame from base 1. In the paper's terms, the time point label means: about 28 days (+/-7) after the second vaccine dose. Because spike-specific TCR depth and breadth did not differ between the two schedules, AZD1222 recipients who got a second dose at roughly 4 weeks were pooled with those who got a second dose at roughly 12 weeks. Vaccinee samples came from UK trials COV001 and COV002, including a single-blind randomized controlled phase 2/3 trial of AZD1222 (ChAdOx1 nCoV-19) in healthy adults. Trial participant PBMC samples were collected at day 0 and day 28 after the second dose for TCRbeta chain sequencing.

The CDR3 regions of human TCRbeta chains were analyzed by immunosequencing. The paper's processing steps were these. TCRs in the repertoires were compared against a reference library of SARS-CoV-2-specific TCRs that had been generated with the MIRA antigen-specificity platform. Breadth was defined as the fraction of unique TCRs that were SARS-CoV-2-associated, and depth was defined as the fraction of total T cells that were SARS-CoV-2-associated. Using the MIRA data, each spike-specific TCR was mapped to the spike region that the TCR reacts to and placed in a CD4 or CD8 class. Log10-transformed breadth and depth values were compared by one-way ANOVA with Sidak's multiple comparisons tests. TCRdb carries this immuneACCESS record with in-frame sequences only. Its versions omit some clonotypes, under half of them owing to an unresolved V gene in the studies checked, with the rest unexplained. That table furnishes V, J and clone size, whereas the DNA furnished D and trimming. Across this sample there are about 200,000 clones, with 85% to 95% seen only once. The ten largest clones represent around 1% of the sample.

This sample was included in a study of T cell responses to AZD1222 COVID-19 vaccine (dated by TCRdb to about 2021). Regarding the research as a whole: TCR sequencing was performed for 230 to 250 trial participants, of whom some 200 were given two doses of AZD1222 and around 26 were given two doses of MenACWY control vaccine. Trial participants were enrolled by age into subgroups of 18-55, 56-69 and 70-plus years, and 148, 28 and 57 TCR-sequenced participants, respectively, were included in these subgroups. The study at large found these results: No day 14 peak-response samples were available, so repertoires were characterized only after the peak T cell response. Conclusions about previously exposed vaccinees are limited because only 6 or 7 AZD1222 recipients were SARS-CoV-2 seropositive at baseline. After two AZD1222 doses, spike-specific TCR breadth and depth were significantly higher than at day 0 and than in MenACWY recipients. In the small 56-69-year group, the increase in depth fell short of significance, most likely because of low power. Participants were mostly white British and included more females than males, and it was suggested by the authors that clonal diversity may have been underestimated. The vaccine-associated CD4 TCRs covered the entire spike protein, and the dominant responses fell in regions 160-218 and 743-854. Reportedly, close to half of the unique spike-specific TCRs recognized epitopes lying outside the regions that are mutated in the B.1.351 and B.1.1.7 variants.

This TCR came from an adult who received the AZD1222 COVID-19 vaccine. The material was peripheral blood, obtained 28 days after the second AZD1222 dose. The receptor chain draws on TRBV6-2 or TRBV6-3 and TRBJ2-1; the D segment could be TRBD2, given 5 matching bases. The DNA sequence is TGTGCCAGCAGTTACACCGAAGGCGGCCTCGGGAAGCAGTTCTTC. It translates as CASSYTEGGLGKQFF.